Presented here are 7 T cell receptor beta chains from one specimen sequenced in a study of OX40 agonist ivuxolimab in advanced cancers. Profiled with immunoSEQ multiplex PCR; TCRdb holds only in-frame clones, not every one. This sample has 90,000 to 100,000 clones, with almost 90% found just once. Sequenced material: CD4+ or CD8+ T cells sorted from blood, taken in a trial of the OX40 agonist ivuxolimab. These receptors were taken from an adult with an advanced solid tumor such as melanoma, head and neck, liver or kidney cancer.

V is TRBV27 and J is TRBJ1-5, with D perhaps TRBD1 (5 bases). Trimming cost V 6 bases and J 3 bases, with 15 bases left between them. Germline V gene sequence: CDR1 MNHEY, CDR2 SMNVEV (reference sequence). This CDR3 contains 15 residues. The CDR3 here is CASRNGGSFNQPQHF. CDR3 in DNA: TGTGCCAGCAGAAACGGGGGGTCCTTCAATCAGCCCCAGCATTTT.

The V and J genes are TRBV2 and TRBJ2-2, with 15 bases fitting TRBD2. This CDR3 spans 19 amino acids. J lost 0 bases, V lost 3 bases, and 5 bases had no gene match. The germline V gene encodes CDR1 SNHLY and CDR2 FYNNEI. The CDR3 DNA reads TGTGCCAGCAGTGAGAGGACTAGCGGGAGGGGACCGAACACCGGGGAGCTGTTTTTT. This gives the protein CASSERTSGRGPNTGELFF.

The chain has TRBV5-1 and TRBJ1-5, with 7 positions matching TRBD1. The trim removed 0 bases at V and 2 bases at J, leaving 5 bases unmatched. The germline gives CDR1 SGHRS, CDR2 YFSETQ. This CDR3 region has 16 residues. The CDR3 DNA reads TGCGCCAGCAGCTTGGAGGGGGGGACAGGCAATCAGCCCCAGCATTTT. Protein: CASSLEGGTGNQPQHF.

V and J are TRBV7-3 and TRBJ2-3, with 7 positions matching TRBD2. The CDR3 covers 17 residues. J was trimmed by 5 bases and V by 0 bases; bases with no gene match: 11. CDR1 and CDR2 from the germline V gene are SGHTA and FQGTGA. CDR3 residues: CASSLTSTGTKGDTQYF. DNA of the CDR3: TGTGCCAGCAGCTTAACGTCAACGGGGACTAAAGGAGATACGCAGTATTTT.

The J gene is TRBJ1-5, the V gene TRBV19; D uncertain. Trimming left V 9 bases short and J 7 bases short, with 13 bases between. The CDR3 has 12 residues. Germline CDR1 and CDR2: LNHDA and SQIVND (reference sequence). The DNA for the CDR3 is TGTGCCAGCTCGACTGGTCCACAGCCCCAGCATTTT. Residues: CASSTGPQPQHF.

The J gene is TRBJ2-1, the V gene TRBV5-4; 11 nucleotides align to TRBD2. The CDR3 covers 16 residues. In germline, CDR1 is SGHNT, CDR2 YYREEE (reference sequence). V gave up 3 bases and J gave up 2 bases; unmatched junction bases: 4. CDR3 residues: CASSSTLAGAYNEQFF. Here the CDR3 DNA reads TGTGCCAGCAGCTCCACACTAGCGGGGGCCTACAATGAGCAGTTCTTC.

This chain connects TRBV5-7 to TRBJ1-2, with D perhaps TRBD1 (6 bases). TRBV5-7 qualifies as an ORF whose function is uncertain. The CDR3 consists of 13 residues. The V gene lost 1 base and the J gene lost 6 bases, with 10 bases spanning the gap. The CDR3 DNA reads as TGTGCCAGCAGCTTGTCCGGGGGCCATGGCTACACCTTC. It encodes CASSLSGGHGYTF.